This TCR beta chain comes out of a study of human T cells and chemical hapten exposure. Study-level points and caveats: Compared with pre-sensitization or healthy control sets, expanded TCRs clustered more. PT1 expanded TCR numbers tracked positively with patch test score.

The study's library attached unique molecular identifiers to single cDNA molecules. Each CDR3 protein is one row after TCRdb ran MiXCR on the RACE reads. The sample contains around 110,000 distinct CDR3 sequences, 12% of which appear only once. As to time point: patch test 1, 2 weeks after DPC sensitization. The treatment here: therapeutic diphenylcyclopropenone sensitization with weekly scalp DPC. Remarks on this clonotype: The antigen remains unidentified.

The sample here was whole blood, taken in connection with sensitization to the hapten diphenylcyclopropenone (DPC). This sequence was found in a woman in her fifties or sixties with alopecia areata. Some clones in this sample may be carry-over from other donors' samples.

DNA of the CDR3: TGTGCCAGCAGCTTAGCGCTAAGGGGCCCCCAGTTCTTC. This sequence encodes CASSLALRGPQFF. The V and J genes are TRBV7-2 and TRBJ2-1; TRBD1 might be the D (5 bases). Germline-derived CDR1 and CDR2 are SGHTA and FQGNSA. This CDR3 has 13 amino acids. V was shortened by 0 bases and J by 13 bases, with 13 bases between the two germline ends.